This T cell receptor (beta chain) was obtained from a study of T cell responses to AZD1222 COVID-19 vaccine (dated by TCRdb to the early 2020s). The study in broad terms: Because spike-specific TCR depth and breadth did not differ between the two schedules, AZD1222 recipients who got a second dose at roughly 4 weeks were pooled with those who got a second dose at roughly 12 weeks. TCR sequencing was performed for some 250 trial participants, of whom some 200 were given two doses of AZD1222 and 26 were given two doses of MenACWY control vaccine. Enrollment into the trials was organized by age into subgroups of 18-55, 56-69 and 70-plus years, and those subgroups contained about 160, 30 and 59 TCR-sequenced participants, respectively.

The time point label corresponds to: baseline before first vaccination. Vaccinee samples were obtained from the UK trials COV001 and COV002, which included a single-blind randomized controlled phase 2/3 trial of AZD1222 (ChAdOx1 nCoV-19) in healthy adults. For TCRbeta chain sequencing, PBMC samples were collected from trial participants at day 0 and at day 28 after the second dose. Trimming at the junction amounts to 1 base on V and 7 bases on J, and the germline ends lie 11 bases apart. CDR3 length: 14 amino acids, cysteine to phenylalanine. Only CDR3 DNA is held: 42 bases, read in frame from base 1. The germline V gene encodes CDR1 SGHNT and CDR2 YENEEA. What the authors observed across the whole study: Only a handful of AZD1222 recipients were SARS-CoV-2 seropositive at baseline, limiting conclusions about previously exposed vaccinees. The whole spike protein was spanned by vaccine-associated CD4 TCRs, and dominant responses were seen in regions 160-218 and 743-854. The 56-69-year group was small, and its depth increase did not reach significance, likely because of low power. Most participants were white British and females outnumbered males, and the authors suggested that clonal diversity may have been underestimated. Reportedly, almost half of the unique spike-specific TCRs recognized epitopes lying outside the regions that are mutated in the B.1.351 and B.1.1.7 variants. A significant rise in spike-specific TCR breadth and depth was observed after two AZD1222 doses relative to day 0 and relative to MenACWY recipients. Because no day 14 peak-response samples were available, the repertoires could be characterized only after the peak T cell response.

The CDR3 regions of human TCRbeta chains were subjected to immunosequencing. Turning to the authors' computational methods: TCRs in the repertoires were compared against a reference library of SARS-CoV-2-specific TCRs that had been generated with the MIRA antigen-specificity platform. Breadth meant the fraction of unique TCRs that were SARS-CoV-2-associated, whereas depth meant the fraction of total T cells that were SARS-CoV-2-associated. Using the MIRA data, each spike-specific TCR was assigned both to the spike region to which the TCR was reactive and to a CD4 or CD8 class. Log10-transformed breadth and depth values were compared by one-way ANOVA with Sidak's multiple comparisons tests. This is the immuneACCESS table as TCRdb keeps it, with only in-frame sequences that have V and J called. A part of the clones is gone; compared with another copy, unresolved V genes explain less than half, and the rest is unexplained. The V and J calls and the clone size are those of that table, but D and trimming were determined from the DNA. Within this sample are 110,000 to 150,000 clones, with about 91% of them counted one time only. 1.5% to 2% of the sample is in the top ten clones.

For this clone: Its antigen is unknown. Base quality data are lacking; no much larger clone is found one base away.

Sample: peripheral blood, taken on day 0 of AZD1222 vaccination. The chain is encoded by TRBV11-3 joined to TRBJ2-4; no D gene can be assigned with confidence. This TCR was recovered from an adult in good health. The DNA sequence is TGTGCCAGCAGCTTAGGTGTATTGGGGAACATTCAGTACTTC. Its product reads: CASSLGVLGNIQYF. Full variable domain (CDR3 extended with the reference TRBV11-3 and TRBJ2-4 proteins): EAGVVQSPRYKIIEKKQPVAFWCNPISGHNTLYWYLQNLGQGPELLIRYENEEAVDDSQLPKDRFSAERLKGVDSTLKIQPAELGDSAVYLCASSLGVLGNIQYFGAGTRLSVL.